These 13 T cell receptor beta chains share one sample of origin, sequenced in a study of cytotoxic CD8 clonotypes in ibrutinib-treated CLL. The repertoire was sequenced with immunoSEQ multiplex PCR; TCRdb's copy has only in-frame clones and lacks some. The top ten clones hold around 6.6% of a sample with 300,000 to 400,000 clones, approximately 67% of them seen once. The sample in question was PBMCs, obtained after 36 months of ibrutinib treatment. These receptors originate from a human donor with chronic lymphocytic leukemia.

The chain combines TRBV4-3 with TRBJ2-6; perhaps TRBD2 as D (6 bases). Between the trimmed V and J ends, which lost 6 bases and 1 base, there was a span of 13 bases. CDR3 size: 16 residues. Germline CDR1 LGHNA, CDR2 YSLEER. CDR3 nucleotides: TGCGCCAGCAGACAGAACGGGGGTTCTGGGGCCAACGTCCTGACTTTC. Translating it yields CASRQNGGSGANVLTF.

In regard to this clone: Other DNA sequences in the same sample also yield this CDR3. This chain connects TRBV29-1 to TRBJ2-7, with TRBD1 as a possible D gene (5 bases). Germline V gene lookup returns CDR1 SQVTM and CDR2 ANQGSEA. The V gene lost 1 base and the J gene lost 2 bases, with 9 bases spanning the gap. CDR3 length equals 13 residues. The CDR3 reads CSVEGQGAYEQYF. The CDR3 DNA reads TGCAGCGTTGAAGGGCAGGGTGCCTACGAGCAGTACTTC.

This clone was recorded a few times. This CDR3 is also generated by other DNA sequences in the sample. V gene TRBV7-2 combines with J gene TRBJ2-5; TRBD2 aligns across 12 bases. J gave up 5 bases and V 3 bases, and 4 bases lay outside the gene matches. Germline V gives CDR1 SGHTA, CDR2 FQGNSA. This CDR3 contains 15 residues. CDR3 protein: CASSLVTSGGETQYF. The CDR3 DNA reads as TGTGCCAGCAGCTTGGTAACTAGCGGGGGGGAGACCCAGTACTTC.

This clone turned up a few times. The chain carries TRBV19 and TRBJ2-2; 8 bases line up with TRBD1. Per the germline V gene, CDR1 is LNHDA and CDR2 is SQIVND (reference sequence). V lost 4 bases, J lost 7 bases, and 11 bases stayed unmatched. The CDR3 consists of 16 residues. The CDR3 region is CASSNYSTGDDGELFF. The CDR3 nucleotides read TGTGCCAGTAGTAACTACTCGACAGGGGATGACGGGGAGCTGTTTTTT.

This rearrangement joins TRBV21-1 to TRBJ2-5; the listed D gene, TRBD1, was not tested against the DNA. TRBV21-1 is termed a pseudogene. CDR3 length: 12 residues. The CDR3 region is CASTRDKETQYF. Written as DNA, the CDR3 is TGTGCCAGCACCAGAGACAAAGAGACCCAGTACTTC.

The V gene is TRBV9, the J gene TRBJ1-2; D gene ambiguous. The CDR3 loop spans 12 amino acids. The germline V gene has CDR1 SGDLS and CDR2 YYNGEE. V gave up 1 base and J gave up 8 bases, with 9 bases separating them. The CDR3 nucleotides read TGTGCCAGCAGCGTATACAAGGAGGGCTACACCTTC. Translated, it gives CASSVYKEGYTF.

This clone turned up a few times. The chain uses TRBV5-1 and TRBJ1-2; D perhaps matches TRBD1 (5 bases). Trimming pared 2 bases from V and 4 bases from J, leaving 12 bases between. Per the germline V gene, CDR1 is SGHRS and CDR2 is YFSETQ. The length of the CDR3 is 14 residues. The CDR3 spells CASSLGTIGYGYTF. The CDR3 region has the DNA TGCGCCAGCAGCTTAGGGACCATCGGCTATGGCTACACCTTC.

The chain carries TRBV9 and TRBJ2-7; weak D call: TRBD1 (5 bases). Germline V gene data show CDR1 as SGDLS and CDR2 as YYNGEE. There are 14 residues in the CDR3. Between the trimmed V and J ends, which lost 0 bases and 6 bases, there was a span of 13 bases. The CDR3 bases are TGTGCCAGCAGCGTAGTTCCAGGGTCGAGCGAGCAGTACTTC. Amino acids: CASSVVPGSSEQYF.

This clone was counted once. DNA for the CDR3: TGCGCCAGCAGCTTGGCCGCGGCGGGAGTTGCCTACGAGCAGTACTTC. Residues: CASSLAAAGVAYEQYF. The rearrangement links TRBV5-1 to TRBJ2-7; 7 bases align to TRBD2. This CDR3 comprises 16 residues. The germline gives CDR1 SGHRS, CDR2 YFSETQ. V lost 0 bases to trimming and J lost 2 bases; unmatched junction nucleotides: 8.

The chain employs TRBV28 and TRBJ2-1, with a weak D call TRBD2 (6 bases). Trimming took off 10 bases at V and 4 bases at J, with 17 bases between the two ends. The V gene's germline CDR1 is MDHEN and CDR2 SYDVKM. The length of the CDR3 is 14 residues. The CDR3 nucleotides are TGTGCCACGGGGGATTCGTTTCAGTACAATGAGCAGTTCTTC. Translating gives CATGDSFQYNEQFF.

The table lists this clone with a few counts. This chain uses TRBV4-1 with TRBJ1-2, with a tentative D call TRBD1 (5 bases). V shed 1 base and J shed 7 bases, with 16 bases lying between them. This CDR3 has 15 amino acids. Germline V gene lookup returns CDR1 MGHRA and CDR2 YSYEKL. DNA for the CDR3: TGCGCCAGCAGCCAAGTGGCAGGGTCTCGGGTTGGCTACACCTTC. Amino acids: CASSQVAGSRVGYTF.

Here the CDR3 reads CATSRGGQFSQPQHF. CDR3 sequence (DNA): TGTGCCACCAGCAGAGGGGGACAGTTTTCTCAGCCCCAGCATTTT. This chain connects TRBV15 to TRBJ1-5; 7 nucleotides match TRBD1. This CDR3 has 15 residues. The V and J ends lost 1 base and 6 bases, in that order; junction bases with no gene match: 6. Germline V gives CDR1 LNHNV, CDR2 YYDKDF (reference sequence).

The V call is TRBV19, the J call TRBJ2-5; 9 bases fit TRBD1. From germline, CDR1 is LNHDA and CDR2 SQIVND (reference sequence). The CDR3 is 14 amino acids. The V segment lost 5 bases and the J segment 5 bases; nucleotides outside the gene matches: 6. The CDR3 DNA reads TGTGCCAGTAGTTCTACAGGGGGCCGGGAGACCCAGTACTTC. This codes for CASSSTGGRETQYF.